One sample yielded the 26 T cell receptor beta chains listed below, sequenced in a study of OX40 agonist ivuxolimab in advanced cancers. Measured with immunoSEQ multiplex PCR; TCRdb has only the in-frame clones, and not every one. Counted here are some 42,000 clones, around 84% occurring once; the ten biggest clones make up just over 20%. The source material was CD4+ or CD8+ T cells sorted from blood, sampled in a trial of the OX40 agonist ivuxolimab. Every receptor here comes from an adult with an advanced solid tumor such as melanoma, head and neck, liver or kidney cancer.

The V and J genes are TRBV28 and TRBJ2-5, with 9 positions matching TRBD1. V was clipped by 4 bases and J by 2 bases; unmatched bases: 8. This CDR3 region has 16 residues. Germline values: CDR1 MDHEN, CDR2 SYDVKM. The CDR3 sequence is CASSSRDRAFQETQYF. CDR3 DNA: TGTGCCAGCAGTTCCCGGGACAGGGCTTTTCAAGAGACCCAGTACTTC. Combining the CDR3 with reference TRBV28 and TRBJ2-5 gives the whole variable domain DVKVTQSSRYLVKRTGEKVFLECVQDMDHENMFWYRQDPGLGLRLIYFSYDVKMKEKGDIPEGYSVSREKKERFSLILESASTNQTSMYLCASSSRDRAFQETQYFGPGTRLLVL.

This chain uses TRBV9 with TRBJ1-3; D is unresolved. Germline CDR1 and CDR2: SGDLS and YYNGEE. The CDR3 covers 16 residues. With 0 bases removed from V and 0 bases from J, the gap between germline ends came to 10 bases. The CDR3 nucleotides read TGTGCCAGCAGCGTAGATGGCCGGAGCTCTGGAAACACCATATATTTT. This encodes CASSVDGRSSGNTIYF.

V usage is TRBV7-8 and J usage is TRBJ2-3, with TRBD1 matching 7 bases. This CDR3 spans 15 amino acids. V lost 4 bases, J lost 7 bases, and 11 bases stayed unmatched. Germline V CDR1 and CDR2: SGHVS, FQNEAQ. CDR3 nucleotide sequence: TGTGCCAGCAGCTCAACAGGGGTGGGGGTAAATACGCAGTATTTT. It encodes CASSSTGVGVNTQYF.

This clone is deemed medium-sized (0.01 to 0.1%). This sequence joins TRBV5-6 and TRBJ2-5, with 10 nucleotides matching TRBD2. Trimming at V came to 4 bases and at J to 5 bases, leaving 5 bases not matched to a gene. The CDR3 runs to 14 residues. Germline CDR1 and CDR2: SGHDT and YYEEEE. Written as DNA, the CDR3 is TGTGCCAGCAGCATTCTAGCGGGGGAGGAGACCCAGTACTTC. Translating gives CASSILAGEETQYF.

This clone was seen more than once but under ten times. The rearrangement uses TRBV7-9 and TRBJ1-1, with D maybe TRBD1 (6 bases). This CDR3 contains 14 residues. Germline lookup yields CDR1 SEHNR and CDR2 FQNEAQ (reference sequence). The V end lost 7 bases, the J end lost 5 bases, and 17 bases lay between the germline ends. The CDR3 DNA sequence: TGTGCCAGCACCTCACCCTACAGGGCGACTGAAGCTTTCTTT. This translates into CASTSPYRATEAFF.

This chain uses TRBV13 with TRBJ1-4; tentative D call: TRBD1 (5 bases). V lost 5 bases to trimming and J lost 2 bases, with 15 bases between them. Germline assignment: CDR1 PRHDT and CDR2 FYEKMQ (reference sequence). The CDR3 contains 16 residues. CDR3: CASSPGPYVTNEKLFF. The CDR3 DNA follows: TGTGCCAGCAGCCCAGGGCCGTATGTCACTAATGAAAAACTGTTTTTT.

This sequence joins TRBV5-1 and TRBJ2-5; D unclear. Looked up from germline, CDR1 is SGHRS and CDR2 is YFSETQ. V gave up 0 bases and J gave up 9 bases, with 18 bases separating them. The CDR3 spans 15 residues. Here the CDR3 DNA reads TGCGCCAGCAGCTTGGATGGGCTTACCCCGCGAGCCCAGTACTTC. Protein product: CASSLDGLTPRAQYF.

This clone appeared once. CDR3 nucleotide sequence: TGCAGCGCCGTGTCCTTACTAGGCGATGAGCAGTTCTTC. It codes for CSAVSLLGDEQFF. The genes are TRBV29-1 and TRBJ2-1, with D perhaps matching TRBD2 (5 bases). CDR1 is SQVTM and CDR2 is ANQGSEA in the germline V gene. Trimming took off 7 bases at V and 8 bases at J, with 18 bases between the two ends. The CDR3 spans 13 residues.

V and J are TRBV9 and TRBJ2-7, with D maybe TRBD2 (7 bases). The germline gives CDR1 SGDLS, CDR2 YYNGEE. V lost 5 bases and J lost 5, with 20 bases in between. CDR3 length: 15 amino acids. The CDR3 bases are TGTGCCAGCAGTGGGGGGGCAGGGACGAAGAACGAGCAGTACTTC. This encodes CASSGGAGTKNEQYF.

The V gene is TRBV2, the J gene TRBJ2-2, with D perhaps matching TRBD1 or TRBD2 (7 bases each). The CDR3 covers 15 residues. V lost 6 bases to trimming and J lost 1 base, with 12 bases between them. CDR1 is SNHLY and CDR2 is FYNNEI in the germline V gene. Here the CDR3 DNA reads TGTGCCAGCAGCCCCAGGGGGGGGAACACCGGGGAGCTGTTTTTT. Translated: CASSPRGGNTGELFF.

V usage is TRBV6-5 and J usage is TRBJ2-2; D is possibly TRBD2 (6 bases). The CDR3 sequence is 14 residues long. The V and J ends lost 6 bases and 8 bases respectively, with 16 bases between them. Germline assignment: CDR1 MNHEY and CDR2 SVGAGI. CDR3 region: CASRETGVRGELFF. The CDR3 DNA sequence: TGTGCCAGCAGGGAAACGGGGGTACGAGGGGAGCTGTTTTTT.

The chain has TRBV19 and TRBJ2-6; D is unresolved. Trimming stripped 6 bases from V and 4 bases from J, with 7 bases between. Germline V gene sequence: CDR1 LNHDA, CDR2 SQIVND (reference sequence). The CDR3 totals 13 residues. CDR3 sequence: CASSSAGANVLTF. The CDR3 DNA follows: TGTGCCAGTAGCTCCGCGGGGGCCAACGTCCTGACTTTC. Full variable domain (rest looked up from reference TRBV19 and TRBJ2-6): DGGITQSPKYLFRKEGQNVTLSCEQNLNHDAMYWYRQDPGQGLRLIYYSQIVNDFQKGDIAEGYSVSREKKESFPLTVTSAQKNPTAFYLCASSSAGANVLTFGAGSRLTVL.

J is TRBJ1-1 and V is TRBV4-2; D is possibly TRBD1 (5 bases). V was trimmed by 0 bases and J by 4 bases, leaving 6 bases between them. The CDR3 length is 13 residues. Germline V gene sequence: CDR1 LGHNA, CDR2 YNFKEQ. The CDR3 DNA follows: TGTGCCAGCAGCCAAGAAGGGGCCACTGAAGCTTTCTTT. This codes for CASSQEGATEAFF.

This clone turned up a few times. The rearrangement links TRBV7-2 to TRBJ2-7; D is unresolved. This CDR3 is built from 12 residues. V lost 1 base and J lost 6, with 7 bases in between. Germline V gene sequence: CDR1 SGHTA, CDR2 FQGNSA. The CDR3 nucleotides read TGTGCCAGCAGCTTAGGCCCCGCCGAGCAGTACTTC. This codes for CASSLGPAEQYF.

The chain couples TRBV4-1 to TRBJ1-1, with D possibly being TRBD1 (5 bases). Looked up from germline, CDR1 is MGHRA and CDR2 is YSYEKL. The CDR3 length is 11 residues. V was cut by 6 bases and J by 5 bases, with 7 bases left in between. CDR3 region: CASRRGTEAFF. CDR3 DNA: TGCGCCAGCAGGCGGGGGACTGAAGCTTTCTTT.

The chain couples TRBV28 to TRBJ1-6; 7 nucleotides agree with TRBD1. This CDR3 is built from 14 residues. V lost 7 bases and J lost 10; bases outside the gene matches: 10. CDR1 and CDR2 (germline): MDHEN, SYDVKM. The CDR3 DNA sequence: TGTGCCAGCACCCCGGGGAGGGGGCGGTCACCCCTCCACTTT. It is translated as CASTPGRGRSPLHF.

This chain joins TRBV10-2 and TRBJ1-5, with D uncertain. The germline V and J ends were trimmed by 3 bases and 6 bases, with 3 bases remaining between them. This CDR3 contains 11 residues. Germline CDR1 is WSHSY and CDR2 is SAAADI. CDR3 in DNA: TGCGCCAGCAGTGACGGTCAGCCCCAGCATTTT. This translates into CASSDGQPQHF.

The chain employs TRBV5-6 and TRBJ1-1; D ambiguous. V lost 1 base and J lost 4, with 11 bases in between. Per the germline V gene, CDR1 is SGHDT and CDR2 is YYEEEE. The CDR3 sequence is 14 residues long. CDR3: CASSLSPQSTEAFF. The DNA for the CDR3 is TGTGCCAGCAGCTTGTCCCCTCAGAGCACTGAAGCTTTCTTT.

This clone was seen more than once but under ten times. V is TRBV2 and J is TRBJ2-7; a weak D match, TRBD1 (5 bases). The CDR3 sequence is 14 residues long. Trimming removed 2 bases at V and 2 bases at J, with 10 bases between. From germline, CDR1 is SNHLY and CDR2 FYNNEI. This CDR3 is CASSERPGPYEQYF. The CDR3 coding sequence is TGTGCCAGCAGTGAACGGCCAGGGCCCTACGAGCAGTACTTC.

The V and J genes are TRBV28 and TRBJ1-5, with D possibly TRBD1 on 6 matching bases. CDR1 and CDR2 (germline): MDHEN, SYDVKM. Trimming stripped 3 bases from V and 1 base from J, with 13 bases between. This CDR3 comprises 16 residues. This chain's CDR3 is CASSFGGPISNQPQHF. In DNA form, the CDR3 reads TGTGCCAGCAGTTTCGGGGGCCCTATAAGCAATCAGCCCCAGCATTTT. The complete variable domain, with remaining parts taken from reference TRBV28 and TRBJ1-5, reads DVKVTQSSRYLVKRTGEKVFLECVQDMDHENMFWYRQDPGLGLRLIYFSYDVKMKEKGDIPEGYSVSREKKERFSLILESASTNQTSMYLCASSFGGPISNQPQHFGDGTRLSIL.

The rearrangement links TRBV7-9 to TRBJ1-2, with a tentative D call TRBD1 (5 bases). Trimming pared 5 bases from V and 7 bases from J, leaving 14 bases between. Per the germline V gene, CDR1 is SEHNR and CDR2 is FQNEAQ (reference sequence). The CDR3 runs 13 residues. The CDR3 DNA sequence: TGTGCCAGCAGCGCGCCGGCAGGGTCTGGCTACACCTTC. It is translated as CASSAPAGSGYTF.

This sequence joins TRBV6-6 and TRBJ1-3; D remains ambiguous. CDR3 length: 12 amino acids. V shed 0 bases and J shed 4 bases, with 1 base lying between them. In germline, CDR1 is MNHNY, CDR2 SVGAGI (reference sequence). The CDR3 loop is CASSYSGNTIYF. CDR3 coding DNA: TGTGCCAGCAGTTACTCGGGAAACACCATATATTTT.

The CDR3 region has the DNA TGTGCCAGCACCCCCCGCGGGGGCAATCAGCCCCAGCATTTT. It is translated as CASTPRGGNQPQHF. The V call is TRBV27, the J call TRBJ1-5, with unresolved D. The CDR3 runs 14 residues. The V and J ends lost 7 bases and 2 bases respectively, with 12 bases between them. CDR1 and CDR2 from the germline V gene are MNHEY and SMNVEV (reference sequence).

The rearrangement uses TRBV5-5 and TRBJ1-2; tentatively, D is TRBD1 (5 bases). V lost 5 bases and J lost 3, with 14 bases in between. Germline assignment: CDR1 SGHKS and CDR2 YYEKEE (reference sequence). This CDR3 is built from 14 residues. As DNA, the CDR3 is TGTGCCAGCAGAGACCGGGACCCCTACTATGGCTACACCTTC. Its protein is CASRDRDPYYGYTF.

The chain employs TRBV4-2 and TRBJ1-2; 7 bases are shared with TRBD1. This CDR3 is 13 amino acids long. Trimming removed 5 bases from V and 7 bases from J; junction bases left unmatched: 7. Germline V gene sequence: CDR1 LGHNA, CDR2 YNFKEQ. As DNA, the CDR3 is TGTGCCAGCAGCGAAACAGGGGCCGCTGGCTACACCTTC. This codes for CASSETGAAGYTF.

This chain links TRBV28 with TRBJ1-5; D not certain. CDR1 is MDHEN and CDR2 is SYDVKM in the germline V gene. Trimming removed 6 bases at V and 2 bases at J, with 8 bases between. The CDR3 is 13 residues long. The CDR3 is CASSPHGNQPQHF. CDR3 nucleotide sequence: TGTGCCAGCAGCCCACACGGCAATCAGCCCCAGCATTTT.